A single sample is the source of the 10 T cell receptor beta chains below, sequenced in a study of blood T cell repertoires in COVID-19. Method: immunoSEQ multiplex PCR; TCRdb's copy keeps in-frame clones and lacks some. The sample comprises 150,000 to 200,000 clones, approximately 80% of which are singletons, and about 20% rests with the top ten. Specimen: peripheral blood. The receptors originated from a woman over 75 with acute or convalescent COVID-19.

The genes are TRBV18 and TRBJ1-1; D is perhaps TRBD1 (6 bases). Germline loops: CDR1 KGHSH, CDR2 LQKENI. The V end lost 4 bases, the J end lost 1 base, and 7 bases lay between the germline ends. The CDR3 sequence is 13 residues long. CDR3 in DNA: TGTGCCAGCTCACGACAGGAGAACACTGAAGCTTTCTTT. Protein product: CASSRQENTEAFF.

The chain carries TRBV7-9 and TRBJ2-7, with 9 bases fitting TRBD2. Losses at the gene ends were 4 bases for V and 0 bases for J; bases not matched to a gene: 4. Per germline, CDR1 SEHNR and CDR2 FQNEAQ (reference sequence). The length of the CDR3 is 15 residues. CDR3 in amino acids: CASSSGLAYSYEQYF. The CDR3 DNA reads as TGTGCCAGCAGCTCGGGACTAGCTTACTCCTACGAGCAGTACTTC.

The J gene is TRBJ2-1, the V gene TRBV7-2; D ambiguous. The CDR3 runs 13 residues. Germline CDR1 and CDR2: SGHTA and FQGNSA. V shed 1 base and J shed 8 bases, with 9 bases lying between them. This CDR3 is CASSLVYSDEQFF. CDR3 DNA: TGTGCCAGCAGCTTAGTGTACTCCGATGAGCAGTTCTTC.

This sequence joins TRBV29-1 and TRBJ2-7; 9 nucleotides line up with TRBD1. The CDR3 extends over 14 amino acids. From germline, CDR1 is SQVTM and CDR2 ANQGSEA. J was trimmed by 3 bases and V by 5 bases; bases with no gene match: 8. CDR3 DNA sequence: TGCAGCGTTTCGACAGGGGGGGGGATCTACGAGCAGTACTTC. Translated: CSVSTGGGIYEQYF.

This rearrangement joins TRBV5-1 to TRBJ2-7, with TRBD1 identical over 7 bases. With 1 base clipped from V and 5 bases from J, the junction kept 6 bases outside the gene matches. Germline V gene data show CDR1 as SGHRS and CDR2 as YFSETQ. CDR3 length: 14 amino acids. CDR3 in DNA: TGCGCCAGCAGCTTGTCAACAGGGGCTCACGAGCAGTACTTC. Translated: CASSLSTGAHEQYF.

This chain uses TRBV6-5 with TRBJ1-5; D remains unclear. Trimming stripped 7 bases from V and 5 bases from J, with 12 bases between. Germline V gene sequence: CDR1 MNHEY, CDR2 SVGAGI. This CDR3 spans 13 amino acids. CDR3 sequence (DNA): TGTGCCAGCACGGTTACCGTTGATCAGCCCCAGCATTTT. Amino acid sequence: CASTVTVDQPQHF.

The V and J genes are TRBV5-4 and TRBJ2-3, with 7 nucleotides matching TRBD2. The CDR3 has 16 residues. Per germline, CDR1 SGHNT and CDR2 YYREEE (reference sequence). The junction had 6 bases not matched to a gene; V was cut back by 0 bases and J by 2 bases. DNA of the CDR3: TGTGCCAGCAGCTTGGCGGCAGCGGGGACCACAGATACGCAGTATTTT. Translating gives CASSLAAAGTTDTQYF.

The rearrangement joins TRBV5-1 to TRBJ1-3; 7 positions agree with TRBD1. The germline V gene has CDR1 SGHRS and CDR2 YFSETQ. The CDR3 has 14 amino acids. With V trimmed by 4 bases and J by 10 bases, 11 bases remained unmatched. CDR3 loop: CASSPGGQVLTIYF. The CDR3 bases are TGCGCCAGCAGCCCGGGTGGACAGGTCCTAACCATATATTTT.

The rearrangement uses TRBV6-5 and TRBJ2-3; 7 nucleotides match TRBD2. V lost 5 bases and J lost 9; bases outside the gene matches: 8. Germline lookup yields CDR1 MNHEY and CDR2 SVGAGI. The CDR3 has 13 residues. The CDR3 region is CASSQLGEGTQYF. The CDR3 DNA is TGTGCCAGCAGTCAACTGGGGGAGGGGACGCAGTATTTT.

J is TRBJ1-5 and V is TRBV7-2; no clear D. This CDR3 comprises 15 residues. V was cut by 1 base and J by 4 bases, with 11 bases left in between. Per germline, CDR1 SGHTA and CDR2 FQGNSA. CDR3 DNA sequence: TGTGCCAGCAGCTTAGACGGGAGGATTAATCAGCCCCAGCATTTT. This sequence encodes CASSLDGRINQPQHF.